This TCR beta chain comes out of a study of Graves' ophthalmopathy and Graves' hyperthyroidism. Findings of the study overall: An approximately 82% specificity and 85% to 90% sensitivity were achieved by a 13-signature model that separated ophthalmopathy from stable hyperthyroidism. Most expanded clonotypes in thyroid above 0.001 frequency also showed up in blood.

With respect to this clonotype: Its antigen is unidentified. Possible read error: a much larger clone is one base away.

The CDR3 contains 13 residues. Germline assignment: CDR1 SNHLY and CDR2 FYNNEI. The ends lost 3 bases at V and 5 bases at J; junction bases unmatched: 4. Clinicians diagnosed using symptoms, serum thyroxine, TRAb, thyroid ultrasound and orbital computed tomography. The PBMCs used were ones drawn from about 9.2 ml of fresh peripheral blood. TCR beta CDR3 amplification used RNA transcripts. First-round RT-PCR employed HTBI primers, with a second-round multiplex PCR after it. TCRdb ran MiXCR on the multiplex PCR reads and lists one entry per CDR3 protein. The data contain more than 550,000 distinct CDR3 sequences, about two fifths of them singletons.

What was sequenced was peripheral blood. The chain recombines TRBV2 with TRBJ2-7, with 7 bases that match TRBD1. The receptor comes from an adult man with Graves' ophthalmopathy. CDR3 sequence (DNA): TGTGCCAGCAGTGACCCGGGACAGAACGAGCAGTACTTC. Translation gives CASSDPGQNEQYF.